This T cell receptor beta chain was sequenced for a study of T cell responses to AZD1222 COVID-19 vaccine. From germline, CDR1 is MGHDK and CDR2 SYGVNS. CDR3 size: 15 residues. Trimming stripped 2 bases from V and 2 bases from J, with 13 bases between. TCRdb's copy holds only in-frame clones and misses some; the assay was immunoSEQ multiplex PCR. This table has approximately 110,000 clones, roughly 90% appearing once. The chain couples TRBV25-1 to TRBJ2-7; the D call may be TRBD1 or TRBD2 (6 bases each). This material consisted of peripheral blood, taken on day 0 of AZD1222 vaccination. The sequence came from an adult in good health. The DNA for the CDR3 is TGTGCCAGCAGTGAAAGTGGGGGGCGGACCTACGAGCAGTACTTC. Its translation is CASSESGGRTYEQYF.